Each of the 4 T cell receptor beta chains below was sequenced from the same sample in a study of T cells after posttransplantation cyclophosphamide. Libraries were prepared by immunoSEQ multiplex PCR; TCRdb keeps only in-frame clonotypes and omits some of them. The sample contains under 20,000 clones, less than 80% of which appear only once. Treatment was busulfan-fludarabine conditioning, a marrow graft, and cyclophosphamide on days +3 and +4. This sample comprised PBMCs, obtained after an allogeneic stem cell transplant with post-transplant cyclophosphamide. The source is a male patient between 25 and 40 years old who received an allogeneic stem cell transplant from a related donor, was CMV-positive, and had acute GVHD only. Some T cells may trace back to the graft donor.

The V call is TRBV7-7, the J call TRBJ1-1; possibly TRBD1 for D (6 bases). The germline gives CDR1 SSHAT, CDR2 FNYEAQ (reference sequence). The CDR3 extends over 13 amino acids. V was trimmed by 3 bases and J by 2 bases, leaving 7 bases between them. The CDR3 DNA reads as TGTGCCAGCAGCTTGGGACAAAACACTGAAGCTTTCTTT. Encoded protein: CASSLGQNTEAFF.

A single count supports this clone. The chain recombines TRBV6-5 with TRBJ2-5, with TRBD2 identical over 11 bases. The CDR3 extends over 14 amino acids. Trimming took 10 bases from V and 2 from J; bases not matched to a gene: 6. The germline V gene encodes CDR1 MNHEY and CDR2 SVGAGI. DNA for the CDR3: TGTGCCACCCGAGGGACTAGCGGACAAGAGACCCAGTACTTC. Protein: CATRGTSGQETQYF.

Many counts were recorded for this clone. The chain has TRBV18 and TRBJ2-7, with D unresolved. Trimming pared 0 bases from V and 3 bases from J, leaving 12 bases between. Looked up from germline, CDR1 is KGHSH and CDR2 is LQKENI. The CDR3 is 15 amino acids. CDR3 in amino acids: CASSPPQSFLYEQYF. The CDR3 nucleotides are TGTGCCAGCTCACCACCGCAAAGCTTCCTCTACGAGCAGTACTTC.

A few counts support this clone. The V gene is TRBV16, the J gene TRBJ1-6, with 9 positions matching TRBD1. This CDR3 has 15 residues. V shed 6 bases and J 6 bases; nucleotides not matched to a gene: 6. The germline CDR1 and CDR2 sequences are KGHSY and FQNENV. The CDR3 region has the DNA TGTGCCAGCAGGCCCGGGACAGGGTTTAATTCACCCCTCCACTTT. It specifies CASRPGTGFNSPLHF.